This note documents a single T cell receptor beta chain sequence. These data come from a study of cytomegalovirus exposure and HLA in healthy donors. The study ran its PCR with 60 Vbeta and 13 Jbeta primers. Measured with immunoSEQ multiplex PCR; TCRdb has only the in-frame clones, and not every one. The sample lists about 130,000 clones; roughly three fifths were seen once. V lost 7 bases, J lost 5 bases, and 23 bases lay in between. Germline CDR1 and CDR2: MGHDK and SYGVNS. The CDR3 is made up of 16 amino acids. Sequenced input: PBMCs. The receptor's source is a woman in her thirties or forties in good health and CMV-seronegative. The rearrangement joins TRBV25-1 to TRBJ2-5; weak D call: TRBD2 (6 bases). The CDR3 nucleotides are TGTGCCAGCACCCTCGGAGGGGCCGCTTCTGGGGAGACCCAGTACTTC. Translating it yields CASTLGGAASGETQYF.